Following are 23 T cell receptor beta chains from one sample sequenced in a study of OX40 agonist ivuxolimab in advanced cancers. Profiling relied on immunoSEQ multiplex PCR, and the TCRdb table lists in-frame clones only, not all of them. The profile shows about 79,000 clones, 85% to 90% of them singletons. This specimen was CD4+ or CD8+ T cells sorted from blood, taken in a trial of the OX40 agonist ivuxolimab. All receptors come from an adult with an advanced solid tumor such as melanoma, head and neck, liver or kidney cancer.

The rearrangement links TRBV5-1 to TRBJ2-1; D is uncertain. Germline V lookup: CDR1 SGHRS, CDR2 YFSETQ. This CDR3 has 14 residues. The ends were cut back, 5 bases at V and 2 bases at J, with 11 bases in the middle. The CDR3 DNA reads TGCGCCAGCAGTCGCCCGGACCCCTACAATGAGCAGTTCTTC. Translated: CASSRPDPYNEQFF.

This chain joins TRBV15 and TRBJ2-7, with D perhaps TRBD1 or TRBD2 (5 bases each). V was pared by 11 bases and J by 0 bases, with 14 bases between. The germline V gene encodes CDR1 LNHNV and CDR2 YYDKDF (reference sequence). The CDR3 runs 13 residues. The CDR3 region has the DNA TGTGCCTCCCGGGGCGGTAGCTCCTACGAGCAGTACTTC. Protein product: CASRGGSSYEQYF.

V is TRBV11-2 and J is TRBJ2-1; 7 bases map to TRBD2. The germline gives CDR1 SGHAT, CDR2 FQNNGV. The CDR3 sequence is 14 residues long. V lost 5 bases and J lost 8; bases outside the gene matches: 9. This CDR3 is CASSLGLDYHEQFF. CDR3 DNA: TGTGCCAGCAGCCTTGGACTAGATTATCATGAGCAGTTCTTC.

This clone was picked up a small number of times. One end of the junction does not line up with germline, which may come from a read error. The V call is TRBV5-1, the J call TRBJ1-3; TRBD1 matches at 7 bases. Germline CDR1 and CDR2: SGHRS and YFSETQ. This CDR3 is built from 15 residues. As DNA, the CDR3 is TGCGCCAGCAGCTTGTCAGGGGGAGACGGAAACACCATGTATTTT. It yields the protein CASSLSGGDGNTMYF.

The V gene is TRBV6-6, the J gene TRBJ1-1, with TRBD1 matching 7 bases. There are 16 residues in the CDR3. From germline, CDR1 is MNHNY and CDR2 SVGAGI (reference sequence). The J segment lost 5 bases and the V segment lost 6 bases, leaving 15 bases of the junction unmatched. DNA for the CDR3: TGTGCCAGCAGCTCGCCGACAGGGAAGAGGGGGACTGAAGCTTTCTTT. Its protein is CASSSPTGKRGTEAFF.

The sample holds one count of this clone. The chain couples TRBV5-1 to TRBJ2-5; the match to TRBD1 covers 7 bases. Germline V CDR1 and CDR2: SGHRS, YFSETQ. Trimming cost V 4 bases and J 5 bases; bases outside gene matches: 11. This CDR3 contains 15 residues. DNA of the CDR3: TGCGCCAGCAGCCAATCTCTAACAGGGGACGAGACCCAGTACTTC. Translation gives CASSQSLTGDETQYF.

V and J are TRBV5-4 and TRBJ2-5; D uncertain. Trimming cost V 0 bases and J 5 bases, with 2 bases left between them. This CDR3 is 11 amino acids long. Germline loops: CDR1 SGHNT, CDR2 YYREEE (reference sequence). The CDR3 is CASSLVETQYF. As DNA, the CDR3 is TGTGCCAGCAGCTTGGTTGAGACCCAGTACTTC.

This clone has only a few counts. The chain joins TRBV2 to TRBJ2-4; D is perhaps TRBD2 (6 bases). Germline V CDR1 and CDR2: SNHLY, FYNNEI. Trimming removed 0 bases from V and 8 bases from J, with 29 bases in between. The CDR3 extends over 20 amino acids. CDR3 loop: CASSEAQVGGEALDGDIQYF. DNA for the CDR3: TGTGCCAGCAGTGAAGCGCAAGTCGGGGGAGAGGCCCTCGACGGGGACATTCAGTACTTC.

The DNA of the CDR3 is TGTGCCAGCAGCTATGCCGGGACTAGCGGGAGTAATGAGCAGTTCTTC. It translates to CASSYAGTSGSNEQFF. The chain is built from TRBV7-3 and TRBJ2-1; 14 nucleotides align to TRBD2. The CDR3 is 16 residues long. CDR1 and CDR2 (germline): SGHTA, FQGTGA. After removal of 4 bases from V and 7 bases from J, the junction contained 6 bases not matched to a gene.

The CDR3: CASSFGLADNEQFF. The CDR3 DNA follows: TGCGCCAGCAGCTTCGGACTAGCGGACAATGAGCAGTTCTTC. The chain uses TRBV5-1 and TRBJ2-1, with 10 positions matching TRBD2. The germline V gene has CDR1 SGHRS and CDR2 YFSETQ. After removal of 2 bases from V and 5 bases from J, the junction contained 1 base not matched to a gene. This CDR3 has 14 amino acids.

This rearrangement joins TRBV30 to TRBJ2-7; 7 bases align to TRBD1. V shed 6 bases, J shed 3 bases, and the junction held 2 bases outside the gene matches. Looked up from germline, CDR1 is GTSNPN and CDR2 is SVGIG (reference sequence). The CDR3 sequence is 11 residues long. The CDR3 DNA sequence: TGTGCCTGCAGGGGGAACTACGAGCAGTACTTC. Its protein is CACRGNYEQYF.

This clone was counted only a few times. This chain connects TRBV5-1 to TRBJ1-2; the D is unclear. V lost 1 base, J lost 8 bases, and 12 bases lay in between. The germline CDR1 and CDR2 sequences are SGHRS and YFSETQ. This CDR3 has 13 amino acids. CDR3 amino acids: CASSLRPLGGYTF. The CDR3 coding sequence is TGCGCCAGCAGCTTGCGACCCCTAGGCGGCTACACCTTC. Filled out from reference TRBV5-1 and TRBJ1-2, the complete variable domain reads KAGVTQTPRYLIKTRGQQVTLSCSPISGHRSVSWYQQTPGQGLQFLFEYFSETQRNKGNFPGRFSGRQFSNSRSEMNVSTLELGDSALYLCASSLRPLGGYTFGSGTRLTVV.

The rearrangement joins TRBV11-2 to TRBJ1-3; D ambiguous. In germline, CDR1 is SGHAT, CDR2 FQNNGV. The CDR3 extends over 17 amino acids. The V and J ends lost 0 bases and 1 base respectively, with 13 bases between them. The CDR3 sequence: CASSLDGLRISGNTIYF. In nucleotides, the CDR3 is TGTGCCAGCAGCTTAGATGGTTTGAGGATATCTGGAAACACCATATATTTT.

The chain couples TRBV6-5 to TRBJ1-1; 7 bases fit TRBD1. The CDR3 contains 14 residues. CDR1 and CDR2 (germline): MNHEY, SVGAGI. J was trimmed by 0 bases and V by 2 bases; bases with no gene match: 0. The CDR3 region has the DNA TGTGCCAGCAGTTACGACAGGGTGAACACTGAAGCTTTCTTT. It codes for CASSYDRVNTEAFF.

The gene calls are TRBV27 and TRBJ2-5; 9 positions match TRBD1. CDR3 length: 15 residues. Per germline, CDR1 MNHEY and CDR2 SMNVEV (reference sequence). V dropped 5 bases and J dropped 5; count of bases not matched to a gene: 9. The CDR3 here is CASSPGQGWGETQYF. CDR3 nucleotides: TGTGCCAGCAGTCCGGGACAGGGTTGGGGGGAGACCCAGTACTTC.

The CDR3 is CASSSKGGWSPLHF. DNA for the CDR3: TGTGCCAGCAGCTCGAAAGGGGGCTGGTCACCCCTCCACTTT. The gene calls are TRBV13 and TRBJ1-6; 7 bases map to TRBD1. Germline CDR1 reads PRHDT; CDR2 reads FYEKMQ (reference sequence). V lost 4 bases and J lost 10; bases outside the gene matches: 7. CDR3 length equals 14 residues.

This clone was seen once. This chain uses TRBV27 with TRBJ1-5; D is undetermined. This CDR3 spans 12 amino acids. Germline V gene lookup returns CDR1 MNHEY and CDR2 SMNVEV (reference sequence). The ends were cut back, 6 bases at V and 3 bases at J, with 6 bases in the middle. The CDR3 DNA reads TGTGCCAGCAGCCAAATCAATCAGCCCCAGCATTTT. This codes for CASSQINQPQHF.

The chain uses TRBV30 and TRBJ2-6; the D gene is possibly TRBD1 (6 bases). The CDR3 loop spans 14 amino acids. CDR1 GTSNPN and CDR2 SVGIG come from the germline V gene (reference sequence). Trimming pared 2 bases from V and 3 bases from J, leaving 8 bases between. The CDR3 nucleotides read TGTGCCTGGAGTCAGGGGTATGGGGCCAACGTCCTGACTTTC. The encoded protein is CAWSQGYGANVLTF.

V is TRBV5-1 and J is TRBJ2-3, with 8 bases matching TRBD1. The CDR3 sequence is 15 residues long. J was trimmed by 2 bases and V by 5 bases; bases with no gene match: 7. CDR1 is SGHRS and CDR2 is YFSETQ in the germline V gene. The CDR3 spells CASSPGTGITDTQYF. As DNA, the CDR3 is TGCGCCAGCAGTCCCGGGACAGGAATCACAGATACGCAGTATTTT.

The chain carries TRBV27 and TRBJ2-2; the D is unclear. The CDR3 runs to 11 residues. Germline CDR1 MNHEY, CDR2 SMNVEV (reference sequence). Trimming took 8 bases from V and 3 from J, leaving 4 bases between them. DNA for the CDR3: TGTGCCAGCCGGGACACCGGGGAGCTGTTTTTT. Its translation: CASRDTGELFF.

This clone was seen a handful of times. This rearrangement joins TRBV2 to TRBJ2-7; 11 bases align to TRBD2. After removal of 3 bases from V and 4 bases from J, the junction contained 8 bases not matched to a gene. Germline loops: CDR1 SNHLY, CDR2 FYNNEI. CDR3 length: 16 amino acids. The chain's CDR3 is CASSDVASGRKYEQYF. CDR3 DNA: TGTGCCAGCAGTGACGTGGCTAGCGGGAGGAAATACGAGCAGTACTTC.

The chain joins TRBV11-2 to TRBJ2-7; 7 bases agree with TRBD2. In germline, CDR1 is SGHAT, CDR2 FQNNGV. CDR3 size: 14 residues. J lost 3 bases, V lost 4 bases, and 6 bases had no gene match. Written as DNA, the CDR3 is TGTGCCAGCAGCTCCCTCCCTAGCGGCTACGAGCAGTACTTC. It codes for CASSSLPSGYEQYF.

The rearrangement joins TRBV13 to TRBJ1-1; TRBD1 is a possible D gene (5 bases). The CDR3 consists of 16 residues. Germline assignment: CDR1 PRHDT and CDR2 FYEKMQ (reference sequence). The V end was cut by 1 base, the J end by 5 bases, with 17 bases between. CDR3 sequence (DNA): TGTGCCAGCAGCTTAGTAGGAATGGGGACGAGAACTGAAGCTTTCTTT. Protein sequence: CASSLVGMGTRTEAFF.